Here is one TCR beta chain with its context. Different DNA sequences within this sample yield the same CDR3. Between the trimmed V and J ends, which lost 1 base and 0 bases, there was a span of 3 bases. There are 13 residues in the CDR3. CDR1 is SGHVS and CDR2 is FQNEAQ in the germline V gene. Libraries were prepared by immunoSEQ multiplex PCR; TCRdb keeps only in-frame clonotypes and omits some of them. The sample consists of around 26,000 clones, more than 80% of them appearing once. These data belong to a study of OX40 agonist ivuxolimab in advanced cancers. This receptor was taken from an adult with an advanced solid tumor such as melanoma, head and neck, liver or kidney cancer. The V gene is TRBV7-8, the J gene TRBJ1-1; no definite D call. The material was CD4+ or CD8+ T cells sorted from blood, obtained in a trial of the OX40 agonist ivuxolimab. CDR3 DNA sequence: TGTGCCAGCAGCTTAGGAATGAACACTGAAGCTTTCTTT. Translation gives CASSLGMNTEAFF.